These 14 T cell receptor beta chains were sequenced from one sample in a study of blood T cell repertoires in COVID-19. Generated by immunoSEQ multiplex PCR, the TCRdb table keeps only in-frame clones and is missing some. The repertoire holds about 470,000 clones, with roughly nine tenths as singletons. The sequenced sample consisted of PBMCs or T cells enriched from blood (not recorded which). The receptor source for this set is a woman aged 18-30 years who had recovered from COVID-19.

This sequence joins TRBV19 and TRBJ1-5; the match to TRBD1 covers 12 bases. V lost 3 bases to trimming and J lost 7 bases; unmatched junction nucleotides: 4. CDR3 size: 15 residues. CDR1 and CDR2 from the germline V gene are LNHDA and SQIVND (reference sequence). DNA for the CDR3: TGTGCCAGTAGTATGGGACAGGGGGCAGGACAGCCCCAGCATTTT. Its protein is CASSMGQGAGQPQHF. Filled out from reference TRBV19 and TRBJ1-5, the complete variable domain reads DGGITQSPKYLFRKEGQNVTLSCEQNLNHDAMYWYRQDPGQGLRLIYYSQIVNDFQKGDIAEGYSVSREKKESFPLTVTSAQKNPTAFYLCASSMGQGAGQPQHFGDGTRLSIL.

The rearrangement uses TRBV5-1 and TRBJ2-1, with D possibly being TRBD2 (6 bases). Looked up from germline, CDR1 is SGHRS and CDR2 is YFSETQ. The V end was cut by 3 bases, the J end by 3 bases, with 10 bases between. The CDR3 consists of 14 residues. The CDR3 loop reads CASSSGLLYNEQFF. CDR3 nucleotides: TGCGCCAGCAGCTCGGGACTCCTCTACAATGAGCAGTTCTTC.

To note about this clone: Other DNA sequences within the sample encode an identical CDR3. This sequence joins TRBV29-1 and TRBJ2-7, with D perhaps TRBD2 (5 bases). Germline CDR1 SQVTM, CDR2 ANQGSEA. Trimming pared 3 bases from V and 6 bases from J, leaving 9 bases between. This CDR3 has 11 residues. The CDR3, as DNA: TGCAGCGTTGAGGTAGGAGGCGAGCAGTACTTC. This codes for CSVEVGGEQYF.

The chain uses TRBV28 and TRBJ1-2; D perhaps matches TRBD1 (6 bases). This CDR3 is 18 amino acids long. The germline gives CDR1 MDHEN, CDR2 SYDVKM. V gave up 1 base and J gave up 2 bases, with 20 bases separating them. This chain's CDR3 is CASSLSPGARAPNYGYTF. CDR3 nucleotide sequence: TGTGCCAGCAGTTTATCTCCAGGGGCGCGTGCCCCAAACTATGGCTACACCTTC.

This clone has a single count. V and J are TRBV2 and TRBJ2-3; 7 nucleotides align to TRBD1. The ends lost 7 bases at V and 4 bases at J; junction bases unmatched: 2. Germline V CDR1 and CDR2: SNHLY, FYNNEI. This CDR3 comprises 12 residues. The CDR3 sequence is CASNRGPDTQYF. The CDR3 coding sequence is TGTGCCAGCAACAGGGGCCCAGATACGCAGTATTTT.

CDR3 amino acids: CASSFRIGGGYNEQFF. The CDR3 nucleotides read TGTGCCAGCAGCTTTAGGATTGGCGGGGGGTACAATGAGCAGTTCTTC. This chain joins TRBV7-2 and TRBJ2-1, with 8 bases identical to TRBD2. CDR1 is SGHTA and CDR2 is FQGNSA in the germline V gene. The CDR3 consists of 16 residues. V trimming: 3 bases; J trimming: 4 bases; junction bases outside the gene matches: 8.

The V call is TRBV5-1, the J call TRBJ2-7; TRBD2 matches at 8 bases. This CDR3 comprises 16 residues. Losses at the gene ends were 2 bases for V and 6 bases for J; bases not matched to a gene: 13. Germline CDR1 and CDR2: SGHRS and YFSETQ. The CDR3 loop reads CASSLRGAGGLGEQYF. CDR3 DNA sequence: TGCGCCAGCAGCTTAAGGGGCGCGGGGGGCCTCGGCGAGCAGTACTTC.

The CDR3: CASSLGQGLNNEQFF. Written as DNA, the CDR3 is TGCGCCAGCAGCTTGGGTCAGGGCCTCAACAATGAGCAGTTCTTC. This rearrangement joins TRBV5-1 to TRBJ2-1; the D gene is possibly TRBD1 (5 bases). Trimming removed 0 bases from V and 5 bases from J, with 12 bases in between. Germline CDR1 and CDR2: SGHRS and YFSETQ. CDR3 length: 15 amino acids.

This chain connects TRBV30 to TRBJ1-6; a weak D match, TRBD1 (5 bases). The CDR3 extends over 13 amino acids. Trimming pared 5 bases from V and 7 bases from J, leaving 12 bases between. Germline V gene lookup returns CDR1 GTSNPN and CDR2 SVGIG (reference sequence). The CDR3 here is CAWCAGLNSPLHF. Written as DNA, the CDR3 is TGTGCCTGGTGCGCAGGGCTGAATTCACCCCTCCACTTT.

The chain links TRBV5-1 to TRBJ2-7; 9 nucleotides match TRBD1. The germline V gene encodes CDR1 SGHRS and CDR2 YFSETQ. The CDR3 is made up of 15 amino acids. The J segment lost 5 bases and the V segment lost 1 base, leaving 7 bases of the junction unmatched. CDR3 in amino acids: CASSLTQGAGDEQYF. DNA of the CDR3: TGCGCCAGCAGCTTGACACAGGGGGCTGGCGACGAGCAGTACTTC. Drawing the rest from reference TRBV5-1 and TRBJ2-7, the complete variable domain is KAGVTQTPRYLIKTRGQQVTLSCSPISGHRSVSWYQQTPGQGLQFLFEYFSETQRNKGNFPGRFSGRQFSNSRSEMNVSTLELGDSALYLCASSLTQGAGDEQYFGPGTRLTVT.

The chain couples TRBV5-4 to TRBJ2-5, with 9 bases identical to TRBD1. This CDR3 spans 14 amino acids. V lost 5 bases, J lost 4 bases, and 6 bases stayed unmatched. Germline CDR1 is SGHNT and CDR2 is YYREEE (reference sequence). This chain's CDR3 is CASSSTGGGETQYF. Here the CDR3 DNA reads TGTGCCAGCAGTTCTACAGGGGGCGGAGAGACCCAGTACTTC.

The chain links TRBV2 to TRBJ2-7, with TRBD1 matching over 8 bases. V shed 6 bases and J 3 bases; nucleotides not matched to a gene: 7. The CDR3 covers 14 residues. The V gene's germline CDR1 is SNHLY and CDR2 FYNNEI. The CDR3 coding sequence is TGTGCCAGCAGCGAACGACAGGGGCTCTACGAGCAGTACTTC. Translated, it gives CASSERQGLYEQYF. The full variable domain, completed using reference TRBV2 and TRBJ2-7, is EPEVTQTPSHQVTQMGQEVILRCVPISNHLYFYWYRQILGQKVEFLVSFYNNEISEKSEIFDDQFSVERPDGSNFTLKIRSTKLEDSAMYFCASSERQGLYEQYFGPGTRLTVT.

This sequence joins TRBV6-1 and TRBJ1-5; D unresolved. V was clipped by 4 bases and J by 2 bases, with 12 bases between them. The germline V gene has CDR1 MNHNS and CDR2 SASEGT. This CDR3 comprises 15 residues. As DNA, the CDR3 is TGTGCCAGCAGTGCCGGGTCTTTGGGCAATCAGCCCCAGCATTTT. Encoded protein: CASSAGSLGNQPQHF.

This rearrangement joins TRBV7-2 to TRBJ1-6, with TRBD1 identical over 7 bases. The germline CDR1 and CDR2 sequences are SGHTA and FQGNSA. CDR3 length: 15 residues. V shed 5 bases and J 7 bases; nucleotides not matched to a gene: 8. CDR3 amino acids: CASSAWDSANSPLHF. CDR3 DNA: TGTGCCAGCAGCGCCTGGGACAGCGCCAATTCACCCCTCCACTTT.